The source of this T cell receptor (beta chain) is a study of T cell changes during pregnancy in multiple sclerosis. Method: immunoSEQ multiplex PCR; TCRdb's copy keeps in-frame clones and lacks some. The sample carries tens of thousands of clones, 96% recorded once. Germline CDR1 reads MNHNY; CDR2 reads SVGAGI (reference sequence). This CDR3 has 14 amino acids. V was clipped by 5 bases and J by 0 bases, with 7 bases between them. This clone was detected once. The rearrangement links TRBV6-6 to TRBJ1-4; D might be TRBD1 (5 bases). The starting material was CD8+ T cells from peripheral blood mononuclear cells, obtained after pregnancy. The TCR comes from a female donor with multiple sclerosis, enrolled in a pregnancy study. The CDR3 loop is CASSPTATNEKLFF. CDR3 in DNA: TGTGCCAGCAGTCCGACAGCAACTAATGAAAAACTGTTTTTT.